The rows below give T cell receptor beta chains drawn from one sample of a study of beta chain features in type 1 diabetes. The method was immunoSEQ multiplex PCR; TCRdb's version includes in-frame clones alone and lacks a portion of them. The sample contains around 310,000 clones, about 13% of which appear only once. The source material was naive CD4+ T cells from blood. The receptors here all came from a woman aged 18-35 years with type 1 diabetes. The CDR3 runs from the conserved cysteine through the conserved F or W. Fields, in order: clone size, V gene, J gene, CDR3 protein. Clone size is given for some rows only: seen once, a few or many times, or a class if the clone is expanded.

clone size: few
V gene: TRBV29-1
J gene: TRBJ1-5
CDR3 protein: CSVEVTGGNQPQHF

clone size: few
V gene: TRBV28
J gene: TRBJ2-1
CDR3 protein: CATKKMPLAGGGNEQFF

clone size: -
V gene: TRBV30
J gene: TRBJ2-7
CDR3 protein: CAWSRNEQYF

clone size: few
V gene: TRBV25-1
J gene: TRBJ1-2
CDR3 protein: CASSEQGAYYGYTF

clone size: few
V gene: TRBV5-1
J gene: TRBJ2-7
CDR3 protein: CASSGGASGSGDEQYF

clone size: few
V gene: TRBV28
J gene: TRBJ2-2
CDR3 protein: CASGSGISGELFF

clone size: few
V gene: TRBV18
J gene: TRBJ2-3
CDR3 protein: CASSTSGATDTQYF

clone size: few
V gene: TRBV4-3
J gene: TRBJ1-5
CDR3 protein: CASSQVVGTGGQPQHF

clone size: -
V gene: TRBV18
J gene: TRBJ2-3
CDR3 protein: CASSPAAVGYTDTQYF

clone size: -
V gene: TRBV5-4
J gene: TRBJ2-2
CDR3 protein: CASSSTLAGVGELFF

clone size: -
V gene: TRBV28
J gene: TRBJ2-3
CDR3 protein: CASSEGGADTQYF

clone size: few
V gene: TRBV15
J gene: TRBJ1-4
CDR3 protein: CATSNYGGATNEKLFF

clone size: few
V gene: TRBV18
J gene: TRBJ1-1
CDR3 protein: CASSPWDRTNTEAFF

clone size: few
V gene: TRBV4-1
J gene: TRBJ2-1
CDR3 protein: CASSRTSGYNEQFF

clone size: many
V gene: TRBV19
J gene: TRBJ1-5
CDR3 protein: CASRRPGQPQHF

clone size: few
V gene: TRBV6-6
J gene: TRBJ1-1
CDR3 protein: CASKLGGYTEAFF

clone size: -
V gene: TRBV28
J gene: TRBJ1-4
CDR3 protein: CASSDQGGTNEKLFF

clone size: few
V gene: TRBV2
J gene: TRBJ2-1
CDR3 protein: CASSDRLYNEQFF

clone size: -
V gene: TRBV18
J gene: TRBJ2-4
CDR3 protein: CASSPNPTSGRYIQYF

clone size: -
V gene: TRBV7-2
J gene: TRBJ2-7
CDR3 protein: CASRQEGRGGLGQYF

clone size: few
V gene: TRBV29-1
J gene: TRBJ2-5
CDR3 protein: CSVRDRGPQYF

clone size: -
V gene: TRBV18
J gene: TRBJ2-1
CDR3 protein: CASSGTSGYNEQFF

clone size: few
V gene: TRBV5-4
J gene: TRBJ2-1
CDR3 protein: CASSRLGGLAGVEQFF

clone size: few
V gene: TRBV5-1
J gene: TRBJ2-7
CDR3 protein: CASSSRTSGSYEQYF

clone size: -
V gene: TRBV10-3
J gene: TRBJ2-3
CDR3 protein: CAISGGTSTDTQYF

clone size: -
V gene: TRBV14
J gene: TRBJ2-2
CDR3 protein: CASSHWGSGRSGELFF

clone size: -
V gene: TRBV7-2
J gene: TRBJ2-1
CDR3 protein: CASSLVGALAGGPNEQFF

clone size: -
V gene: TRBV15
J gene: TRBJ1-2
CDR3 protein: CATSYGTGVYGYTF

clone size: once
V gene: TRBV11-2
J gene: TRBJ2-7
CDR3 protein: CASSPWVGVGLTYEQYF

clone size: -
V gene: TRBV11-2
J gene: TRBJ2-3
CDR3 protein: CASRSTNSAYF

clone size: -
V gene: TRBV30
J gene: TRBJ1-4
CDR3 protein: CAWGLGEKLFF

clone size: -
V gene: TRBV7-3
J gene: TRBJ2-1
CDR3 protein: CASSLSHIYNEQFF

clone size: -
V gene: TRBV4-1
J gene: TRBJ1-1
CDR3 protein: CASSQARATEAFF

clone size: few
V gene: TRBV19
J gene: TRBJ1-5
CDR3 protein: CASQSTPRGVNQPQHF

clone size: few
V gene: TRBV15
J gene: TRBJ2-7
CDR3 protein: CATSRDSPGGAGYEQYF

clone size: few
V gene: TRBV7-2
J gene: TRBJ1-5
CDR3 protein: CASTRTGGDNQPQHF

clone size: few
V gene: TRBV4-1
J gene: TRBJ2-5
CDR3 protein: CASSQDSRDGQYF

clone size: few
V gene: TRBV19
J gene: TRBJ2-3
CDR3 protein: CASRRRVTDTQYF

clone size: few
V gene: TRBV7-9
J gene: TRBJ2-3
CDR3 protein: CASSLAVGADTQYF

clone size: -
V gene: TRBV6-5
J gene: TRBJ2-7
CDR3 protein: CASSSRQGIYEQYF

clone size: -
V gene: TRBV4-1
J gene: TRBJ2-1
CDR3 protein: CASSPDPSGRANEQFF

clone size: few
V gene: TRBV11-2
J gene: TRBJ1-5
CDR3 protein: CASSFEQGLANQPQHF

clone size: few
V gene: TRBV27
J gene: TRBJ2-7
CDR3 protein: CASSQGGGLAVYF

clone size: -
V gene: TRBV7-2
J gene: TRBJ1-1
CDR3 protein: CASSQTGANTEAFF

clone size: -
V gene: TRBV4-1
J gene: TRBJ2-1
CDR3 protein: CASSRTGLSVDEQFF

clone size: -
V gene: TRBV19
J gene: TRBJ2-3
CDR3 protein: CASSIMTGSTDTQYF

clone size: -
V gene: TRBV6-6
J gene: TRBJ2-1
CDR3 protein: CASSADNEQFF